This is a list of T cell receptor beta chains from one sample in a study of tumor and adjacent non-tumor tissue in lung cancer. TCRdb fed the multiplex PCR reads into MiXCR, producing one record per CDR3 protein. The sample includes about 110,000 distinct CDR3 sequences, over 70% of them seen just once. Source material: lung tumor tissue. The receptors were sampled from a man between 65 and 85 years old with non-small cell lung cancer. The CDR3 runs from the conserved cysteine through the conserved F or W. The order of the fields is V gene, clone size, J gene, CDR3 protein. Clone size is shown for a subset of rows, as once, few, many or a class of expanded clone.

TRBV20-1,.,TRBJ1-3,CSAGASSSVNTIYF
TRBV10-2,.,TRBJ2-3,CASTIALDTQYF
TRBV12-3/TRBV12-4,.,TRBJ2-4,CASSSSDSTSNIQYF
TRBV5-5,.,TRBJ1-1,CTSSVDPQRTEAFF
TRBV7-9,.,TRBJ2-4,CASSLLPGRNIQYF
TRBV4-2,.,TRBJ2-2,CASNRYGRGANTGELFF
TRBV11-1,.,TRBJ1-1,CASNQGTRNIETFF
TRBV6-6,once,TRBJ1-6,CANRHSTGGPSSYNSPLHF
TRBV10-1,.,TRBJ2-1,CASMNIAGGPSNEQFF
TRBV4-2,.,TRBJ2-7,CASSRGQGLYEQYF
TRBV14,.,TRBJ2-1,CACSVSGSYNEQFF
TRBV11-2,.,TRBJ2-7,CANNPGRGPTYEQYF
TRBV6-2/TRBV6-3,.,TRBJ2-3,CVSSYRAPQTDTQYF
TRBV12-3/TRBV12-4,.,TRBJ1-1,CASSESNTEAFF
TRBV7-8,.,TRBJ2-2,CASSLGTVVTWELLF
TRBV11-2,.,TRBJ2-7,CASSLDPMGPYEQHF
TRBV29-1,.,TRBJ2-3,CSVEDGVKRDHDTQYF
TRBV14,.,TRBJ2-3,CASSTGEEDTQYF
TRBV6-2/TRBV6-3,.,TRBJ2-2,CVSEASGTYTGELFF
TRBV6-5,.,TRBJ2-7,CADSPAGARETYEQYF
TRBV6-2/TRBV6-3,.,TRBJ2-2,CASSYGQGADTVELFF
TRBV5-5,.,TRBJ2-3,CASSFRSLAGGLTDTQYF
TRBV29-1,.,TRBJ2-7,CSVRASWMHEQYF
TRBV10-1,.,TRBJ2-2,CTSSVNRGSVTGEPFF
TRBV11-3,.,.,CASSLLGISGGYSEQYF
TRBV6-5,.,TRBJ2-3,CASSASWGSGTTDAQYF
TRBV5-4,.,TRBJ1-1,CAISLTSFAGGEAFF
TRBV6-2/TRBV6-3,once,TRBJ1-1,CASSSIGGCTEALF
TRBV11-2,.,TRBJ1-2,CSSSFQGLADYGNTF
TRBV2,.,TRBJ1-2,CAISEEWFGHNYGYTF
TRBV6-2/TRBV6-3,.,TRBJ2-3,CASSYPMTIGHQDAQYF
TRBV28,many,TRBJ2-1,CASSHIGNRGQGEQFF
TRBV6-1,.,TRBJ1-2,CASSVETVWGCTF
TRBV6-6,.,TRBJ1-6,CTRSYSGLGSPLHF
TRBV6-6,.,TRBJ1-2,CPSRGQGSISVYTF
TRBV10-3,.,TRBJ2-3,CAIRESRGSSTDTQYF
TRBV5-1,many,TRBJ2-7,CASSFGTWTYEQYF
TRBV12-3/TRBV12-4,.,TRBJ1-1,CASKQTDVNTEAFF
TRBV5-1,.,TRBJ2-7,CASNSWEGSPYEQYF
TRBV4-3,.,TRBJ1-2,CASSQETGDVYTF
TRBV6-1,.,TRBJ2-3,CVSSEAKFFGGGSSGDTQYF
TRBV29-1,many,TRBJ2-1,CSVPKTSGSPNEQFF
TRBV5-6,.,TRBJ1-6,CASSLAGGHNNSPLHF
TRBV11-2,.,TRBJ1-1,CTISFTNSRNTEAFF
TRBV29-1,.,TRBJ2-1,CCVGFNEQFF
TRBV4-1,.,TRBJ2-1,CLISLSLAGAYNEQFF
TRBV20-1,many,TRBJ2-7,CSARDLGLAYEQYF
TRBV29-1,.,TRBJ2-7,CSAWRTNLEQYF
TRBV29-1,.,TRBJ2-2,CSDLKWGTGELFF
TRBV29-1,.,TRBJ2-7,CNVERAGPTYEQYF
TRBV4-2,once,TRBJ2-7,CAISQVALAGDEQYF
TRBV12-3/TRBV12-4,.,TRBJ2-1,CISSLAGGSDEQFF
TRBV12-3/TRBV12-4,.,TRBJ2-3,CASSLGQIDTQYF
TRBV20-1,once,TRBJ1-3,CSAQEQGEGNTIYF
TRBV12-3/TRBV12-4,.,TRBJ1-6,CARSLRGGGDLPLHF
TRBV6-1,.,TRBJ2-1,CTSSEATGSNEQFF
TRBV10-3,many,TRBJ2-2,CAISTRGQGHTGELFF
TRBV29-1,once,TRBJ2-3,CSLFPFVTGGDTDTQYF
TRBV20-1,.,TRBJ2-7,CSTSTFSEQYF